The rows below give T cell receptor beta chains drawn from one sample of a study of HIV-infected children after antiretroviral therapy interruption. MiXCR, applied by TCRdb to the 3' RACE reads, yields one record per CDR3 protein. Altogether some 41,000 distinct CDR3 sequences are present, about 6.5% being singletons, with the ten largest covering about 1%. Here the sequenced sample was CD45RA+ CD4+ T cells from PBMCs, pooled from several time points, taken from a donor given antiretroviral therapy, either interrupted or continuous. The receptors stem from a pool of human donors with HIV. Both conserved end residues are part of each CDR3. Where a row states a size, it is once, few, many or the class of an expanded clone; other rows omit it.

many | TRBJ1-6 | 15 | TRBV7-2 | CASSLVPGPNSPLHF
many | TRBJ2-1 | 14 | TRBV5-1 | CASSPGQGVHEQFF
many | TRBJ2-5 | 18 | TRBV6-2/TRBV6-3 | CASSSRDRTTGFQETQYF
many | TRBJ1-5 | 13 | TRBV15 | CATSRAGGEPQHF
many | TRBJ1-1 | 14 | TRBV3-1 | CASSLVPKNTEAFF
- | TRBJ1-5 | 15 | TRBV4-1 | CASSQQGIIGQPQHF
few | TRBJ2-3 | 14 | TRBV12-3/TRBV12-4 | CASSLTGGGDTQYF
many | TRBJ2-1 | 18 | TRBV24-1 | CATSDSISGVPSYNEQFF
many | TRBJ1-2 | 13 | TRBV13 | CASSLAGFRGYTF
many | TRBJ2-7 | 12 | TRBV30 | CAWSLNGGEQYF
many | TRBJ2-6 | 19 | TRBV19 | CASRSFIGRRSSGANVLTF
many | TRBJ2-3 | 15 | TRBV19 | CASSMRDSSAETLYF
many | TRBJ2-3 | 16 | TRBV12-3/TRBV12-4 | CASSLALAMGPTTQYF
- | TRBJ1-6 | 16 | TRBV4-1 | CASSPHFRDLNSPLHF
many | TRBJ1-4 | 17 | TRBV7-8 | CASSLTLFGSTNEKLFF
many | TRBJ1-1 | 14 | TRBV18 | CASSPKDSNTEAFF
many | TRBJ2-1 | 12 | TRBV9 | CASTQGDNEQFF
many | TRBJ2-6 | 18 | TRBV3-1 | CASSQDRDRSSGANVLTF
medium-sized | TRBJ2-5 | 16 | TRBV4-2 | CASSQETGEGQDTQYF
- | TRBJ1-1 | 14 | TRBV5-1 | CASSLESYNTEAFF
- | TRBJ1-5 | 15 | TRBV28 | CASGGTGFSNQPQHF
- | TRBJ2-1 | 16 | TRBV3-1 | CASSQVGTPPRGEQFF
many | TRBJ1-5 | 13 | TRBV19 | CASNRDSLEPQHF
many | TRBJ2-7 | 13 | TRBV20-1 | CSAPGTGGYEQYF
many | TRBJ2-6 | 15 | TRBV2 | CASTARWSGANVLTF
- | TRBJ2-1 | 14 | TRBV6-2/TRBV6-3 | CASSFRSSYNEQFF
many | TRBJ1-1 | 14 | TRBV6-1 | CASSPGSRNTEAFF
many | TRBJ2-1 | 13 | TRBV20-1 | CSAKLVPTDEQFF
many | TRBJ2-5 | 13 | TRBV2 | CASGEGVQETQYF
many | TRBJ1-1 | 15 | TRBV12-3/TRBV12-4 | CASSKPGLMNTEAFF
many | TRBJ1-6 | 14 | TRBV3-1 | CASSQWDLNSPLHF
many | TRBJ1-5 | 13 | TRBV6-5 | CASKRDGSQPQHF
- | TRBJ1-1 | 13 | TRBV7-2 | CASSLRQNTEAFF
many | TRBJ2-1 | 15 | TRBV28 | CASRLAGGSYNEQFF
few | TRBJ1-3 | 15 | TRBV7-9 | CASSLAVPKVDTIYF
- | TRBJ2-7 | 15 | TRBV12-3/TRBV12-4 | CASSLWGGSSYEQYF
many | TRBJ2-2 | 15 | TRBV7-2 | CASSSSGVNTGELFF
- | TRBJ1-1 | 15 | TRBV5-1 | CASSSGHTGGTEAFF
few | TRBJ2-1 | 14 | TRBV28 | CASRLAGSYNEQFF
- | TRBJ1-5 | 13 | TRBV6-1 | CASKWRCRQPQHF
many | TRBJ2-5 | 16 | TRBV23-1 | CASSHGRGGGEETQYF
many | TRBJ2-5 | 16 | TRBV6-1 | CASSDGLAAVQETQYF
many | TRBJ2-5 | 10 | TRBV27 | CASNQETQYF
many | TRBJ1-1 | 14 | TRBV29-1 | CSVVITGMNTEAFF
few | TRBJ2-1 | 15 | TRBV6-2/TRBV6-3 | CASGSSGRLYNEQFF
- | TRBJ1-1 | 14 | TRBV28 | CASSWTGADTEAFF
many | TRBJ2-4 | 13 | TRBV11-2 | CASSLQGGNIQYF
few | TRBJ2-3 | 14 | TRBV7-9 | CASSPSGSADTQYF